Sequencing of this T cell receptor beta chain was carried out in a study of OX40 agonist ivuxolimab in advanced cancers. Study observations and caveats: At doses 0.1 to 3.0 mg/kg, CD4+ and CD8+ clones expanded.

Regarding this clone: Its antigen is not known.

Sequencing used immunoSEQ multiplex PCR; TCRdb keeps in-frame clones, though not all of them. The sample lists 50,000 to 55,000 clones, approximately 80% occurring once. The sequencing here drew on CD4+ or CD8+ T cells sorted from blood, taken in a trial of the OX40 agonist ivuxolimab. The TCR comes from an adult with an advanced solid tumor such as melanoma, head and neck, liver or kidney cancer.

CDR3 loop: CASRAEGMTQPQHF. The CDR3 DNA is TGTGCCAGCAGGGCGGAGGGTATGACGCAGCCCCAGCATTTT. The V gene is TRBV2, the J gene TRBJ1-5, with D unclear. Deletions cut 6 bases from V and 7 bases from J, with 16 bases between. Germline V CDR1 and CDR2: SNHLY, FYNNEI. This CDR3 is built from 14 residues.